The rows below give T cell receptor beta chains drawn from one sample of a study of shared clonotypes between healthy human individuals. Repertoires were generated with immunoSEQ multiplex PCR, while TCRdb's copy carries only in-frame clones and drops some. This sample has around 2.3 million clones, with under 97% found just once. Sequences were obtained from naive CD4+ T cells sorted from blood. The receptors stem from a man between 18 and 35 years old in good health. CDR3s include the opening cysteine and the closing phenylalanine or tryptophan. The D gene is left open where the match is weak. Clone sizes are given selectively: once, few, many, or a class where the clone is expanded.

d_gene | j_gene | v_gene | abundance | CDR3nt | CDR3aa
. | TRBJ1-1 | TRBV6-6 | . | TGTGCCAGCAGTTATATGGGGACACCCCTGAACACTGAAGCTTTCTTT | CASSYMGTPLNTEAFF
. | TRBJ2-5 | TRBV19 | . | TGTGCCAGTAGTATTGGGGGGACGTTCCAAGAGACCCAGTACTTC | CASSIGGTFQETQYF
TRBD2 | TRBJ2-4 | TRBV19 | . | TGTGCCAGTAGTATAGGGGGACTAAGCGACATTCAGTACTTC | CASSIGGLSDIQYF
. | TRBJ2-4 | TRBV19 | . | TGTGCCAGTAGTATAGAGCAAAGAGGACGGAAACTAGCCAAAAACATTCAGTACTTC | CASSIEQRGRKLAKNIQYF
TRBD1 | TRBJ2-2 | TRBV7-9 | . | TGTGCCAGCAGCTTAACCGGGACAGGGGCCGGGGAGCTGTTTTTT | CASSLTGTGAGELFF
. | TRBJ2-2 | TRBV2 | . | TGTGCCAGCAGTGAATTTCCAGTCGTTCCCGGGGAGCTGTTTTTT | CASSEFPVVPGELFF
TRBD1 | TRBJ1-2 | TRBV5-4 | . | TGTGCCAGCAGCTTAGACCAGACAGGGATGGAAACCTTC | CASSLDQTGMETF
. | TRBJ2-1 | TRBV11-2 | . | TGTGCCAGCAGCCTTATATCCGGGACCTTCAATGAGCAGTTCTTC | CASSLISGTFNEQFF
TRBD1 | TRBJ1-4 | TRBV2 | once | TGTGCCAGCAGGGACAGGGGAGATGAAAAACTGTTTTTT | CASRDRGDEKLFF
TRBD2 | TRBJ2-7 | TRBV5-1 | . | TGCGCCAGCAGCTTGCGGAGCGGGGACCGCTACGAGCAGTACTTC | CASSLRSGDRYEQYF
. | TRBJ2-7 | TRBV5-1 | . | TGCGCCAGCAGCTCACAGGGACCCTACGAGCAGTACTTC | CASSSQGPYEQYF
. | TRBJ2-7 | TRBV6-1 | . | TGTGCCAGCAGTGAAGCGCAGGTATGGGCCCGGGCCCGCTCGGTGGAGCAGTACTTC | CASSEAQVWARARSVEQYF
. | TRBJ2-2 | TRBV21-1 | . | TGTGCCAGCCGCACCGGGGAGCTGTTTTTT | CASRTGELFF
. | TRBJ2-1 | TRBV6-7 | . | TGTGCCAGCAGTTACTCGAGGGCGGAGGGATACTCCTACAATGAGCAGTTCTTC | CASSYSRAEGYSYNEQFF
. | TRBJ1-6 | TRBV30 | . | TGTGCCTGGAGTGGGGGTTCACCCCTCCACTTT | CAWSGGSPLHF
. | TRBJ1-2 | TRBV10-3 | . | TGTGCCATCAGTGCCTCGGAGGGTGGCTACACCTTC | CAISASEGGYTF
. | TRBJ1-4 | TRBV4-1 | . | TGCGCCAGCAGTGTAGTCGAGGCAACTAATGAAAAACTGTTTTTT | CASSVVEATNEKLFF
. | TRBJ2-1 | TRBV27 | . | TGTGCCAGTCGGACTGGGCTTCCTTCCAATGAGCAGTTCTTC | CASRTGLPSNEQFF
. | TRBJ1-5 | TRBV2 | . | TGTGCCAGCAGTGAAATGGAAGATTATAGCAATCAGCCCCAGCATTTT | CASSEMEDYSNQPQHF
TRBD2 | TRBJ2-5 | TRBV19 | . | TGTGCCAGTAGTCCTACCGGGGGGGAGACCCAGTACTTC | CASSPTGGETQYF
. | TRBJ1-5 | TRBV30 | . | TGTGCCTGGAGTTCCGCTGGGGGACCCCAGCATTTT | CAWSSAGGPQHF
TRBD1 | TRBJ1-4 | TRBV2 | . | TGTGCCAGCAGTGGGACAGGGGGCGTTGGACTGTTTTTT | CASSGTGGVGLFF
. | TRBJ2-7 | TRBV7-8 | . | TGTGCCAGCGGGGAACTTTGGACAGACAAGCTACATGAGCAGTACTTC | CASGELWTDKLHEQYF
TRBD1 | TRBJ1-2 | TRBV7-9 | . | TGTGCCAGCAGCTTAAGGGACAGGGGGTTGTCCACTAACTATGGCTACACCTTC | CASSLRDRGLSTNYGYTF
. | TRBJ1-1 | TRBV13 | . | TGTGCCAGCAGCTTGCAGGGGAACACTGAAGCTTTCTTT | CASSLQGNTEAFF
. | TRBJ1-5 | TRBV6-6 | . | TGTGCCAGCACCAACACGCAGCCCCAGCATTTT | CASTNTQPQHF
. | TRBJ2-7 | TRBV23-1 | . | TGCGCCAGCACGTCCCGGAAGGGGCGCACCTACGAGCAGTACTTC | CASTSRKGRTYEQYF
. | TRBJ1-5 | TRBV6-6 | . | TGTGCCAGCAGTTACTCGACTGCGACCATCCACCAGCATTTT | CASSYSTATIHQHF
. | TRBJ1-4 | TRBV5-4 | . | TGTGCCAGCAGCGGGGGGGACGCCTTGCAAGAAAAACTGTTTTTT | CASSGGDALQEKLFF
. | TRBJ1-2 | TRBV6-5 | . | TGTGCCAGCAGTTACCTCGGGACAAATCCTTATGGCTACACCTTC | CASSYLGTNPYGYTF
TRBD2 | TRBJ2-1 | TRBV7-2 | . | TGTGCCACTCGAGCGGGAAGCAATGAGCAGTTCTTC | CATRAGSNEQFF
TRBD1 | TRBJ2-5 | TRBV7-9 | . | TGTGCCAGCAGCCGAAGACAGGGCCAAGAGACCCAGTACTTC | CASSRRQGQETQYF
TRBD2 | TRBJ2-7 | TRBV6-5 | . | TGTGCCAGCAGTTACTTGCGGGGGAGCTCCTACGAGCAGTACTTC | CASSYLRGSSYEQYF
TRBD1 | TRBJ1-5 | TRBV7-2 | . | TGTGCCAGCAGCTTCCTCGGACAGGCGAATCAGCCCCAGCATTTT | CASSFLGQANQPQHF
. | TRBJ2-5 | TRBV10-3 | . | TGTGCCAGTGGAATCCAAGAGACCCAGTACTTC | CASGIQETQYF
TRBD1 | TRBJ2-5 | TRBV6-5 | . | TGTGCCAGCAGGCTAGACCGGGACAGGGAAGAGACCCAGTACTTC | CASRLDRDREETQYF
. | TRBJ2-5 | TRBV5-4 | once | TGTGCCAGCAGCTGGGGGTACCAAGAGACCCAGTACTTC | CASSWGYQETQYF
TRBD2 | TRBJ2-5 | TRBV4-1 | . | TGCGCCAGCAGCCCGGGACTAGCGGGAGCCTGGGAGACCCAGTACTTC | CASSPGLAGAWETQYF
TRBD1 | TRBJ2-1 | TRBV6-1 | . | TGTGCCAGCAGGAGCAGGGGGTGGTACAATGAGCAGTTCTTC | CASRSRGWYNEQFF
. | TRBJ2-2 | TRBV13 | . | TGTGCCAGCAGCTTAGGCGGCCGGGGCACGGAGCTGTTTTTT | CASSLGGRGTELFF
. | TRBJ2-7 | TRBV5-1 | once | TGCGCCAGCAGCTTGGTATGGGGGGGCGACGAGCAGTACTTC | CASSLVWGGDEQYF
. | TRBJ2-7 | TRBV10-1 | . | TGCGCCAGCAATGGTGGCGGCTACGAGCAGTACTTC | CASNGGGYEQYF
TRBD2 | TRBJ2-7 | TRBV4-3 | . | TGCGCCAGCAGCCAAGCTACAGCGGGAGGGTACGAGCAGTACTTC | CASSQATAGGYEQYF
. | TRBJ1-2 | TRBV30 | . | TGTGCCTGGAGTCCAAGCACCGGGACCGGGCTGCGGCATGGCTACACCTTC | CAWSPSTGTGLRHGYTF
. | TRBJ2-7 | TRBV11-2 | . | TGTGCCAGCAGCGACGAAGGGGTGGGCGAGCAGTACTTC | CASSDEGVGEQYF
TRBD2 | TRBJ2-2 | TRBV30 | . | TGTGCCTGGAGGGACGGTCTAGCGGGAGCGGGCACCGGGGAGCTGTTTTTT | CAWRDGLAGAGTGELFF
. | TRBJ1-5 | TRBV30 | . | TGTGCCTGGAGTGTTAGGGGGAATCAGCCCCAGCATTTT | CAWSVRGNQPQHF
. | TRBJ1-6 | TRBV6-6 | once | TGTGCCACACGACAGACCGATAGCTCCTATAATTCACCCCTCCACTTT | CATRQTDSSYNSPLHF
. | TRBJ2-1 | TRBV6-5 | . | TGTGCCAGCAGTTACTTCTGGGCGTCCTACAATGAGCAGTTCTTC | CASSYFWASYNEQFF
. | TRBJ1-2 | TRBV7-9 | . | TGTGCCAGCAGCCTAGGGCCGAAGCCGGGCTACACCTTC | CASSLGPKPGYTF
TRBD1 | TRBJ1-5 | TRBV7-9 | . | TGTGCCAGCAGCTCTCAGGGGGGCCAGCCCCAGCATTTT | CASSSQGGQPQHF
TRBD2 | TRBJ2-3 | TRBV30 | . | TGTGCCTGGAGTCCTAGCGGGGGGGATCCGCAGTATTTT | CAWSPSGGDPQYF
. | TRBJ1-2 | TRBV6-1 | . | TGTGCCAGCCTGACAGTGAACTATGGCTACACCTTC | CASLTVNYGYTF
. | TRBJ2-7 | TRBV11-1 | once | TGTGCCAGCAGCCCCGGGGGCCCGAGCTCCTACGAGCAGTACTTC | CASSPGGPSSYEQYF